Presented here are 28 T cell receptor beta chains from one specimen sequenced in a study of blood T cells in healthy people across ages. Through a sample-barcoded 5' primer and a J-beta primer mix, a second PCR was run for roughly 6 to 11 cycles. TCRdb passed the 5' RACE reads through MiXCR, listing each CDR3 protein once. The sample has approximately 600,000 distinct CDR3 sequences; about 53% are singletons. The sequencing input was blood. These receptors were obtained from a man aged 55-75 years in good health.

This clonotype was observed a few times. The junction does not match germline at one end; this may be a read error. This chain links TRBV12-3 or TRBV12-4 with TRBJ2-2, with D possibly TRBD2 on 5 matching bases. CDR3 size: 13 residues. CDR3 region: CASSRGNTGELFF. CDR3 nucleotide sequence: TGCGCCAGCAGTCGGGGAAACACCGGGGAGCTGTTTTTT.

The chain recombines TRBV4-1 with TRBJ1-2; D may be TRBD1 (5 bases). V gave up 7 bases and J gave up 4 bases, with 16 bases separating them. Germline V gene lookup returns CDR1 MGHRA and CDR2 YSYEKL. The CDR3 has 14 residues. The CDR3 DNA reads as TGCGCCAGCACCCCTGTAGGGGTCCTCTATGGCTACACCTTC. Translated, it gives CASTPVGVLYGYTF.

The chain uses TRBV20-1 and TRBJ2-3; 8 bases map to TRBD2. This CDR3 has 16 amino acids. From germline, CDR1 is DFQATT and CDR2 SNEGSKA (reference sequence). V lost 3 bases to trimming and J lost 9 bases; unmatched junction nucleotides: 17. The CDR3 is CSARTLTGLDGSTQYF. DNA of the CDR3: TGCAGTGCTAGGACCCTGACGGGACTAGACGGATCGACGCAGTATTTT.

The genes are TRBV29-1 and TRBJ1-1; no reliable D call. This CDR3 spans 13 amino acids. V was trimmed by 0 bases and J by 1 base, leaving 6 bases between them. Germline V CDR1 and CDR2: SQVTM, ANQGSEA. In DNA, the CDR3 is TGCAGCGTTGAAGATGGCGGGAACACTGAAGCTTTCTTT. This encodes CSVEDGGNTEAFF.

This clonotype was counted between two and nine times. The chain uses TRBV10-3 and TRBJ1-2; 7 bases agree with TRBD1. Germline V gene lookup returns CDR1 ENHRY and CDR2 SYGVKD. The V and J ends lost 2 bases and 1 base, in that order; junction bases with no gene match: 1. The CDR3 has 14 residues. The CDR3 here is CAISEQGVNYGYTF. As DNA, the CDR3 is TGTGCCATCAGTGAGCAGGGGGTTAACTATGGCTACACCTTC.

The chain joins TRBV4-1 to TRBJ1-1; no clear D gene. This CDR3 comprises 15 residues. Per the germline V gene, CDR1 is MGHRA and CDR2 is YSYEKL. Trimming removed 2 bases from V and 2 bases from J, with 12 bases in between. The CDR3 loop is CASSQSAGLNTEAFF. Written as DNA, the CDR3 is TGCGCCAGCAGCCAATCTGCCGGCCTTAACACTGAAGCTTTCTTT.

This chain joins TRBV3-1 and TRBJ1-4; unclear D gene. With 8 bases removed from V and 8 bases from J, the gap between germline ends came to 15 bases. Germline V gene lookup returns CDR1 LGHDT and CDR2 YNNKEL (reference sequence). CDR3 length: 13 residues. CDR3 in DNA: TGTGCCAGCCGCCCGGGAACGCAAGAAAAACTGTTTTTT. Its protein product is CASRPGTQEKLFF.

This chain joins TRBV5-1 and TRBJ1-4, with D perhaps TRBD1 (5 bases). V lost 4 bases and J 5 bases, leaving 18 bases between the germline ends. Germline CDR1 is SGHRS and CDR2 is YFSETQ. CDR3 length equals 16 residues. Here the CDR3 DNA reads TGCGCCAGCAGCACGGGGACTTCAGTTTCCAATGAAAAACTGTTTTTT. It encodes CASSTGTSVSNEKLFF.

This sequence joins TRBV10-1 and TRBJ2-1, with 7 bases aligning to TRBD2. CDR3 size: 14 residues. V was clipped by 6 bases and J by 7 bases; unmatched bases: 9. Per the germline V gene, CDR1 is WNHNN and CDR2 is SYGVQD (reference sequence). The CDR3 sequence is CASSPSMRGNEQFF. The CDR3 DNA sequence: TGCGCCAGCAGCCCCAGTATGCGGGGGAATGAGCAGTTCTTC.

The chain uses TRBV5-1 and TRBJ1-6, with 8 bases identical to TRBD1. Losses at the gene ends were 3 bases for V and 7 bases for J; bases not matched to a gene: 6. The germline CDR1 and CDR2 sequences are SGHRS and YFSETQ. CDR3 length: 15 amino acids. CDR3 DNA: TGCGCCAGCAGCTCGGACAGGGCCTCCAATTCACCCCTCCACTTT. It translates to CASSSDRASNSPLHF.

This clonotype was seen a handful of times. The rearrangement uses TRBV7-9 and TRBJ2-5, with D perhaps matching TRBD1 (6 bases). The CDR3 is 14 amino acids. From germline, CDR1 is SEHNR and CDR2 FQNEAQ (reference sequence). Trimming left V 5 bases short and J 5 bases short, with 15 bases between. CDR3 residues: CASSTGTNWETQYF. CDR3 nucleotide sequence: TGTGCCAGCAGCACCGGGACAAATTGGGAGACCCAGTACTTC. The full variable domain, completed using reference TRBV7-9 and TRBJ2-5, is DTGVSQNPRHKITKRGQNVTFRCDPISEHNRLYWYRQTLGQGPEFLTYFQNEAQLEKSRLLSDRFSAERPKGSFSTLEIQRTEQGDSAMYLCASSTGTNWETQYFGPGTRLLVL.

The chain has TRBV20-1 and TRBJ1-1; D not certain. The V gene's germline CDR1 is DFQATT and CDR2 SNEGSKA (reference sequence). This CDR3 is 12 amino acids long. Trimming removed 1 base at V and 1 base at J, with 4 bases between. The CDR3 region is CSARAQNTEAFF. The CDR3, as DNA: TGCAGTGCTAGAGCCCAGAACACTGAAGCTTTCTTT.

This clonotype was seen more than once but under ten times. The CDR3 is CASSQDYSDSGANVLTF. Written as DNA, the CDR3 is TGTGCCAGCAGCCAGGACTACTCCGACTCTGGGGCCAACGTCCTGACTTTC. The chain joins TRBV4-2 to TRBJ2-6, with D possibly being TRBD2 (6 bases). Germline-derived CDR1 and CDR2 are LGHNA and YNFKEQ. The CDR3 has 17 residues. Trimming shortened V by 3 bases and J by 0 bases, and 12 bases separated the two germline ends.

This rearrangement joins TRBV7-9 to TRBJ1-2; a weak D match, TRBD1 (6 bases). V was shortened by 1 base and J by 4 bases, with 22 bases between the two germline ends. The germline CDR1 and CDR2 sequences are SEHNR and FQNEAQ (reference sequence). This CDR3 has 18 residues. The CDR3 DNA sequence: TGTGCCAGCAGCTTAGGTGGTGGGGTCCAGGGGCCCTTCTATGGCTACACCTTC. Encoded protein: CASSLGGGVQGPFYGYTF.

V and J are TRBV7-9 and TRBJ2-4; D is perhaps TRBD2 (5 bases). Trimming removed 2 bases from V and 1 base from J, with 15 bases in between. The germline V gene encodes CDR1 SEHNR and CDR2 FQNEAQ (reference sequence). This CDR3 spans 17 amino acids. The CDR3: CASSLIGSSVAKNIQYF. CDR3 DNA: TGTGCCAGCAGCTTAATTGGGAGTTCGGTGGCCAAAAACATTCAGTACTTC.

The chain combines TRBV3-1 with TRBJ2-4, with a tentative D call TRBD2 (7 bases). The last part of the DNA fits TRBJ2-7 better; the J call may be wrong. The CDR3 is made up of 16 amino acids. The germline V gene has CDR1 LGHDT and CDR2 YNNKEL (reference sequence). CDR3: CASSQDGGAGFYEQYF. CDR3 bases: TGTGCCAGCAGCCAAGATGGGGGGGCGGGGTTCTACGAGCAGTACTTC.

This clonotype has only a few counts. The V gene is TRBV19, the J gene TRBJ1-4, with D hard to call. Germline values: CDR1 LNHDA, CDR2 SQIVND (reference sequence). Trimming left V 5 bases short and J 7 bases short, with 5 bases between. The CDR3 contains 11 residues. CDR3 nucleotides: TGTGCCAGTAGTGAGATTGAAAAACTGTTTTTT. It encodes CASSEIEKLFF.

In its sample, this clonotype was seen a few times. This rearrangement joins TRBV5-1 to TRBJ2-6; tentative D call: TRBD2 (6 bases). CDR1 and CDR2 (germline): SGHRS, YFSETQ. V was pared by 0 bases and J by 0 bases, with 10 bases between. CDR3 length equals 17 residues. CDR3: CASSLVMGLSGANVLTF. CDR3 coding DNA: TGCGCCAGCAGCTTGGTGATGGGACTCTCTGGGGCCAACGTCCTGACTTTC.

The chain recombines TRBV20-1 with TRBJ1-5; D is uncertain. V was clipped by 4 bases and J by 6 bases, with 13 bases between them. Germline V gene lookup returns CDR1 DFQATT and CDR2 SNEGSKA (reference sequence). The CDR3 covers 13 residues. The CDR3 coding sequence is TGCAGTGCTACCGGTTCCTTAAGTCAGCCCCAGCATTTT. Protein sequence: CSATGSLSQPQHF.

The CDR3 DNA is TGTGCCAGCAGTTCCCCCGGGACAGGGACTGTGAGACAGTACTTC. This translates into CASSSPGTGTVRQYF. This chain links TRBV27 with TRBJ2-5, with TRBD1 matching over 9 bases. The trim removed 4 bases at V and 11 bases at J, leaving 14 bases unmatched. The V gene's germline CDR1 is MNHEY and CDR2 SMNVEV (reference sequence). The CDR3 is 15 amino acids.

This chain uses TRBV7-2 with TRBJ2-5; D is undetermined. Trimming removed 2 bases at V and 4 bases at J, with 8 bases between. This CDR3 contains 13 residues. The germline V gene has CDR1 SGHTA and CDR2 FQGNSA. Here the CDR3 DNA reads TGTGCCAGCAGCTTAAATGTAGTAGAGACCCAGTACTTC. It codes for CASSLNVVETQYF.

This clonotype has more than one count but fewer than ten. This sequence joins TRBV20-1 and TRBJ1-4; 11 nucleotides line up with TRBD1. CDR3 length: 14 amino acids. Germline V gives CDR1 DFQATT, CDR2 SNEGSKA (reference sequence). The J segment lost 7 bases and the V segment lost 5 bases, leaving 6 bases of the junction unmatched. The CDR3 spells CSAWTGGAGEKLFF. CDR3 nucleotide sequence: TGCAGTGCTTGGACAGGGGGCGCCGGTGAAAAACTGTTTTTT.

This chain connects TRBV7-2 to TRBJ1-6; 7 bases map to TRBD1. Losses at the gene ends were 5 bases for V and 1 base for J; bases not matched to a gene: 5. The V gene's germline CDR1 is SGHTA and CDR2 FQGNSA. This CDR3 region has 16 residues. The CDR3: CASSPAQGSYNSPLHF. CDR3 coding DNA: TGTGCCAGCAGCCCAGCACAGGGGTCCTATAATTCACCCCTCCACTTT.

V and J are TRBV28 and TRBJ1-1; 12 nucleotides agree with TRBD1. The CDR3 totals 16 residues. Germline lookup yields CDR1 MDHEN and CDR2 SYDVKM. V was clipped by 6 bases and J by 5 bases; unmatched bases: 10. The DNA for the CDR3 is TGTGCCAGCAGGTCGGGGGACAGGGGGCGGTTGACTGAAGCTTTCTTT. Protein sequence: CASRSGDRGRLTEAFF.

This chain links TRBV15 with TRBJ2-1, with 8 nucleotides matching TRBD2. The CDR3 totals 17 residues. Germline CDR1 LNHNV, CDR2 YYDKDF (reference sequence). The J segment lost 4 bases and the V segment lost 0 bases, leaving 8 bases of the junction unmatched. The CDR3 here is CATSRDPGGGLYNEQFF. CDR3 nucleotides: TGTGCCACCAGCAGAGATCCGGGCGGGGGGCTTTACAATGAGCAGTTCTTC.

The chain combines TRBV29-1 with TRBJ1-2, with D possibly matching TRBD1 (6 bases). The V gene lost 4 bases and the J gene lost 4 bases, with 19 bases spanning the gap. Germline V gene sequence: CDR1 SQVTM, CDR2 ANQGSEA. This CDR3 region has 15 residues. The DNA for the CDR3 is TGCAGCGTTGTTCCTAAGGGGGTAGGGGGCTATGGCTACACCTTC. Translated, it gives CSVVPKGVGGYGYTF.

The chain couples TRBV7-2 to TRBJ2-1; D is unclear. Deletions cut 1 base from V and 7 bases from J, with 14 bases between. The CDR3 is 15 residues long. Looked up from germline, CDR1 is SGHTA and CDR2 is FQGNSA. Written as DNA, the CDR3 is TGTGCCAGCAGCTTAGAGGTCGCACAGCCAAATGAGCAGTTCTTC. This gives the protein CASSLEVAQPNEQFF.

Only a few counts were recorded for this clonotype. The genes are TRBV6-6 and TRBJ2-7, with D possibly being TRBD1 (6 bases). The germline CDR1 and CDR2 sequences are MNHNY and SVGAGI (reference sequence). Trimming left V 4 bases short and J 10 bases short, with 20 bases between. The CDR3 runs 14 residues. The CDR3 reads CASSFAGSPGAQYF. The CDR3 nucleotides read TGTGCCAGCAGTTTCGCCGGGTCCCCAGGGGCCCAGTACTTC.